The T cell receptor (beta chain) under discussion was sequenced for a study of immune evolution from preneoplasia to lung adenocarcinoma. For this clone: What it binds is unknown.

Repertoires were generated with immunoSEQ multiplex PCR, while TCRdb's copy carries only in-frame clones and drops some. The profile shows 7,500 to 8,500 clones, about 79% of them singletons. After pathologic assessment, macro-dissection selected premalignant or tumor cells for extraction. This CDR3 spans 14 amino acids. With 5 bases clipped from V and 6 bases from J, the junction kept 5 bases outside the gene matches. Germline V gene lookup returns CDR1 MNHNY and CDR2 SVGAGI (reference sequence). The study's findings and limits: Compared with EGFR-mutant or double wild-type lesions, KRAS-mutant nodules were more clonal.

Sequencing used FFPE invasive lung adenocarcinoma tissue. The receptor comes from a person between 50 and 70 years old with lung adenocarcinoma. V is TRBV6-6 and J is TRBJ2-1; TRBD1 matches 9 bases. CDR3 bases: TGTGCCAGCAGTAGGGACAGGGTCGGCAATGAGCAGTTCTTC. It is translated as CASSRDRVGNEQFF.